Following are 2 T cell receptor beta chains from one sample sequenced in a study of cytomegalovirus exposure and HLA in healthy donors. 13 Jbeta primers and 60 Vbeta primers were used for the PCR. The repertoire was sequenced with immunoSEQ multiplex PCR; TCRdb's copy has only in-frame clones and lacks some. The sample gives some 150,000 clones, about two thirds of which show up once; over 2.5% is in the top ten. Input material: PBMCs. The receptors were gathered from a woman in her 30s in good health and CMV-seronegative.

The chain employs TRBV12-2 and TRBJ1-2; the table's D call of TRBD1 was not tested on the DNA. TRBV12-2 is annotated as a pseudogene. CDR3 size: 13 residues. CDR3 loop: CASRDGTVYGYTF. CDR3 bases: TGTGCAAGTCGCGACGGGACAGTCTATGGCTACACCTTC.

This clone was counted only a few times. This chain links TRBV28 with TRBJ1-2, with 9 bases lining up with TRBD1. Looked up from germline, CDR1 is MDHEN and CDR2 is SYDVKM. V lost 5 bases to trimming and J lost 4 bases; unmatched junction nucleotides: 11. This CDR3 contains 16 residues. The CDR3 reads CASSPPGTGTFYGYTF. The CDR3 coding sequence is TGTGCCAGCAGTCCGCCCGGGACAGGGACTTTCTATGGCTACACCTTC.